This T cell receptor (beta chain) was captured by sequencing in a study of OX40 agonist ivuxolimab in advanced cancers. Study-wide background: Ivuxolimab, an agonistic anti-OX40 (CD134) antibody, was given to patients.

Broader study findings: Among some nonresponders, normalized T-cell clonal expansion was also low. At 0.1 to 3.0 mg/kg and by week 6, clonal expansion occurred in CD4+ and CD8+ blood T cells.

On this clone itself: Its antigen is unidentified.

Patients were ruled out by autoimmune disease history or systemic immunosuppression. CDR1 and CDR2 from the germline V gene are SGHKS and YYEKEE (reference sequence). There are 15 residues in the CDR3. V lost 0 bases, J lost 1 base, and 10 bases lay in between. Sequenced by immunoSEQ multiplex PCR; TCRdb stores in-frame clones only, minus some. The repertoire includes about 23,000 clones, 84% of them detected once, and around 13% sits in the top ten. The sample consisted of CD4+ or CD8+ T cells sorted from blood, taken in a trial of the OX40 agonist ivuxolimab. This TCR came from an adult with an advanced solid tumor such as melanoma, head and neck, liver or kidney cancer. The chain uses TRBV5-5 and TRBJ1-1; D unclear. CDR3 nucleotide sequence: TGTGCCAGCAGCTTGGTAGGTTGGCAGAACACTGAAGCTTTCTTT. As protein: CASSLVGWQNTEAFF.